This TCR beta chain is from a study of Ad26.COV2.S vaccination and SARS-CoV-2 variants. Treatment here: 15 to 20 received Ad26.COV2.S at low or high dose, single or two shots; 5 received placebo; per-sample allocation not given. Sampling was done on day 63 after the first vaccine or placebo injection. In regard to this clone: Its antigen remains unknown.

Between the trimmed V and J ends, which lost 2 bases and 4 bases, there was a span of 10 bases. Germline assignment: CDR1 SGHRS and CDR2 YFSETQ. The CDR3 is made up of 13 amino acids. Sequencing was performed with immunoSEQ multiplex PCR; in TCRdb, only in-frame clones are kept and a portion is missing. The table records hundreds of thousands of clones, around 87% of them present only once. General study points: Vaccine recipients and placebo recipients showed similar non-spike TCR breadth. TCR breadth and depth estimates may have understated total T cell responses. Substantial response breadth was reportedly seen for spike-specific CD8+ and CD4+ T cells after vaccination.

The sample in question was peripheral blood, obtained in a trial of Ad26.COV2.S vaccine versus placebo. This chain connects TRBV5-1 to TRBJ2-7; D is ambiguous. The sequence derives from a person aged 18-60 years who received the Ad26.COV2.S COVID-19 vaccine or a placebo. This chain's CDR3 is CASSFNSQYEQYF. CDR3 coding DNA: TGCGCCAGCAGCTTTAACAGTCAGTACGAGCAGTACTTC.